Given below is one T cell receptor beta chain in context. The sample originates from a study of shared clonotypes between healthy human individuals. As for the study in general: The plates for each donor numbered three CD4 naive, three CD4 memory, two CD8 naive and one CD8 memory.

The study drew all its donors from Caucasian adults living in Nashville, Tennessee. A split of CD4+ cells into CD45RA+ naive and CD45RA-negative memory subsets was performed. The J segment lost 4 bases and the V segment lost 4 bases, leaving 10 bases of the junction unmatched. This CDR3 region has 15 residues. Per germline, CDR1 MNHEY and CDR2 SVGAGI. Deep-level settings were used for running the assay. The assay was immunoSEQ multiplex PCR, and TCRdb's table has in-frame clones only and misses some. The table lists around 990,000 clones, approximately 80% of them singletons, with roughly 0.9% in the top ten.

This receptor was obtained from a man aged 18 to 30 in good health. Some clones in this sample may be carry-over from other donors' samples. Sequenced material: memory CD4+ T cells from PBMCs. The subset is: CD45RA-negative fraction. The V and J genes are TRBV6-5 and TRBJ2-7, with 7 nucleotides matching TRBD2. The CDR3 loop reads CASSSIKGLKYEQYF. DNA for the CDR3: TGTGCCAGCAGTTCAATCAAGGGACTAAAATACGAGCAGTACTTC.